The entry that follows covers one TCR beta chain sequence. The target antigen is unknown. Trimming removed 0 bases from V and 8 bases from J; junction bases left unmatched: 12. The CDR3 consists of 16 residues. Germline assignment: CDR1 SQVTM and CDR2 ANQGSEA. Library preparation for TCR beta used quantitative 5'-RACE with molecular barcodes. TCRdb independently ran MiXCR on the 5' RACE reads; one entry per CDR3 protein. The sample shows about 450,000 distinct CDR3 sequences, roughly a quarter of them seen only once. This entry is derived from a study of CD8 T cells in ankylosing spondylitis. Findings and caveats of the study: Previous work reported some of these motif variants in the synovial fluid and blood of reactive arthritis. Fewer than ten highly homologous variants made up a TCR beta motif, and this motif appeared characteristic of ankylosing spondylitis blood. Reportedly, disease-linked clones are significantly enriched in ankylosing spondylitis patients' matched synovial fluid.

The sample consisted of blood, either unsorted or a sorted T cell fraction (not recorded which). This sequence originates from a male donor with ankylosing spondylitis. The chain combines TRBV29-1 with TRBJ1-2; 10 bases line up with TRBD1. DNA for the CDR3: TGCAGCGTTGAAGATCTCGTATATGGGACAGGGGAAGGCTACACCTTC. Translating gives CSVEDLVYGTGEGYTF.